These 32 T cell receptor beta chains were all obtained from the same sample, sequenced in a study of Siglec-9 on CD8 T cells in melanoma (dated by TCRdb to between 2018 and 2021). Receptor amplification or capture employed the immunoSEQ multiplex PCR assay. The table comes from immuneACCESS by way of TCRdb, which keeps in-frame sequences with V and J called. Part of the clones is missing from these tables; in studies checked, under half for an unresolved V gene and the rest for unknown reasons. A total of more than 30,000 clones appear in this sample, 80% to 85% of them only once. The leading ten clones occupy under 2% of the sample. Sequencing was carried out using Siglec-9- CD8+ T cells sorted from blood. The cell subset or site label, read with the paper, signifies: CD8 T cells lacking Siglec-9. The receptors were sampled from a human donor in good health.

The chain uses TRBV2 and TRBJ2-7, with 11 bases matching TRBD1. Germline values: CDR1 SNHLY, CDR2 FYNNEI. V was clipped by 4 bases and J by 3 bases; unmatched bases: 2. CDR3 length equals 14 residues. The CDR3 loop is CASSGDRGIYEQYF. As DNA, the CDR3 is TGTGCCAGCAGTGGGGACAGGGGGATCTACGAGCAGTACTTC.

The V call is TRBV10-3, the J call TRBJ2-7; 8 nucleotides agree with TRBD1. Germline assignment: CDR1 ENHRY and CDR2 SYGVKD. CDR3 length: 15 residues. Germline trimming cut 6 bases from V and 3 bases from J; bases unmatched to any gene: 10. CDR3 protein: CAIRGGQGTYYEQYF. As DNA, the CDR3 is TGTGCCATCAGGGGAGGACAGGGAACTTACTACGAGCAGTACTTC.

The chain joins TRBV2 to TRBJ1-2; D remains unclear. Per the germline V gene, CDR1 is SNHLY and CDR2 is FYNNEI. This CDR3 contains 13 residues. V shed 8 bases and J shed 1 base, with 11 bases lying between them. The CDR3 DNA is TGTGCCAGCGAGACCGCCTTTAACTATGGCTACACCTTC. This encodes CASETAFNYGYTF.

This sequence joins TRBV11-2 and TRBJ1-4; D uncertain. The CDR3 is 15 residues long. The ends were cut back, 2 bases at V and 5 bases at J, with 12 bases in the middle. Germline V gene sequence: CDR1 SGHAT, CDR2 FQNNGV. CDR3 amino acids: CASSLSPNVNEKLFF. CDR3 bases: TGTGCCAGCAGCTTATCCCCCAATGTAAATGAAAAACTGTTTTTT.

The V call is TRBV2, the J call TRBJ2-3, with D perhaps matching TRBD1 or TRBD2 (11 bases each). Germline V gene lookup returns CDR1 SNHLY and CDR2 FYNNEI. CDR3 size: 19 residues. Trimming took 1 base from V and 3 from J, leaving 23 bases between them. The CDR3 nucleotides are TGTGCCAGCAGTGAAGGGACAGGGGGCCCTAGCGGGGGGACAGATACGCAGTATTTT. Amino acids: CASSEGTGGPSGGTDTQYF.

The gene calls are TRBV4-1 and TRBJ1-4; D call uncertain. Trimming cost V 1 base and J 3 bases, with 6 bases left between them. Germline V gene lookup returns CDR1 MGHRA and CDR2 YSYEKL. This CDR3 spans 14 amino acids. The CDR3 here is CASSQGWANEKLFF. Written as DNA, the CDR3 is TGCGCCAGCAGCCAAGGGTGGGCTAATGAAAAACTGTTTTTT.

This sequence joins TRBV15 and TRBJ1-1; D is unclear. The CDR3 loop spans 13 amino acids. Germline CDR1 and CDR2: LNHNV and YYDKDF (reference sequence). V dropped 4 bases and J dropped 2 bases, with 8 bases sitting between them. CDR3 in amino acids: CATSKELNTEAFF. CDR3 nucleotide sequence: TGTGCCACCAGCAAGGAGCTTAACACTGAAGCTTTCTTT.

J is TRBJ1-1 and V is TRBV7-9; D gene ambiguous. The ends were cut back, 1 base at V and 3 bases at J, with 12 bases in the middle. The CDR3 sequence is 15 residues long. CDR1 and CDR2 (germline): SEHNR, FQNEAQ (reference sequence). The CDR3 coding sequence is TGTGCCAGCAGCTTAGTTGATGTAGGATACACTGAAGCTTTCTTT. Its translation: CASSLVDVGYTEAFF.

The V call is TRBV2, the J call TRBJ2-1; D uncertain. Trimming took 6 bases from V and 6 from J, leaving 12 bases between them. Germline lookup yields CDR1 SNHLY and CDR2 FYNNEI. This CDR3 spans 13 amino acids. The CDR3 region has the DNA TGTGCCAGCAGCTACGGGCAGATCAATGAGCAGTTCTTC. Amino acid sequence: CASSYGQINEQFF.

This rearrangement joins TRBV11-1 to TRBJ2-7, with D perhaps TRBD1 (6 bases). Germline lookup yields CDR1 SGHAT and CDR2 FQDESV (reference sequence). The CDR3 length is 13 residues. V lost 4 bases, J lost 4 bases, and 11 bases lay in between. The CDR3 DNA follows: TGTGCCAGCAGCTCAGGGGAATTTTACGAGCAGTACTTC. Its protein is CASSSGEFYEQYF.

This chain joins TRBV28 and TRBJ2-1, with TRBD2 matching 11 bases. Germline V gene sequence: CDR1 MDHEN, CDR2 SYDVKM. There are 17 residues in the CDR3. J was trimmed by 6 bases and V by 5 bases; bases with no gene match: 12. CDR3 sequence: CASSPGLAEWEVNEQFF. The CDR3 DNA sequence: TGTGCCAGCAGTCCGGGACTAGCGGAATGGGAGGTCAATGAGCAGTTCTTC.

The V call is TRBV19, the J call TRBJ1-2, with no clear D. The V gene's germline CDR1 is LNHDA and CDR2 SQIVND (reference sequence). Trimming removed 3 bases from V and 2 bases from J, with 13 bases in between. The CDR3 sequence is 15 residues long. DNA of the CDR3: TGTGCCAGTAGTATTACAGCGGGAGACAACTATGGCTACACCTTC. It translates to CASSITAGDNYGYTF.

This clone was counted between two and nine times. The chain joins TRBV30 to TRBJ1-1; TRBD1 might be the D (5 bases). Looked up from germline, CDR1 is GTSNPN and CDR2 is SVGIG (reference sequence). This CDR3 is 13 amino acids long. Trimming shortened V by 2 bases and J by 4 bases, and 11 bases separated the two germline ends. Written as DNA, the CDR3 is TGTGCCTGGAGTACCGAGGGGAGCACTGAAGCTTTCTTT. Amino acids: CAWSTEGSTEAFF.

CDR3 amino acids: CASSFGGAPYEQYF. CDR3 coding DNA: TGTGCCAGCAGCTTCGGGGGCGCCCCCTACGAGCAGTACTTC. The chain is built from TRBV5-6 and TRBJ2-7; D tentatively reads TRBD1 or TRBD2 (6 bases each). The V and J ends lost 2 bases and 2 bases respectively, with 11 bases between them. The CDR3 is 14 amino acids. CDR1 SGHDT and CDR2 YYEEEE come from the germline V gene.

The chain carries TRBV25-1 and TRBJ2-5; 9 nucleotides match TRBD1. This CDR3 region has 15 residues. The germline V gene has CDR1 MGHDK and CDR2 SYGVNS. V dropped 4 bases and J dropped 5; count of bases not matched to a gene: 8. The CDR3 loop reads CASSAPGQGGETQYF. CDR3 bases: TGTGCCAGCAGTGCCCCGGGACAGGGAGGCGAGACCCAGTACTTC.

This rearrangement joins TRBV2 to TRBJ2-3, with 8 bases fitting TRBD1. Germline V gene data show CDR1 as SNHLY and CDR2 as FYNNEI. The CDR3 length is 15 residues. Germline trimming cut 2 bases from V and 6 bases from J; bases unmatched to any gene: 7. CDR3 sequence reads: CASSEMSGGEDTQYF. The DNA of the CDR3 is TGTGCCAGCAGTGAAATGTCAGGGGGCGAGGATACGCAGTATTTT. The whole variable domain, filled in from reference TRBV2 and TRBJ2-3, reads EPEVTQTPSHQVTQMGQEVILRCVPISNHLYFYWYRQILGQKVEFLVSFYNNEISEKSEIFDDQFSVERPDGSNFTLKIRSTKLEDSAMYFCASSEMSGGEDTQYFGPGTRLTVL.

Written as DNA, the CDR3 is TGTGCCAGCAGCCAGTTACAGGTACTGTCGGCAGATACGCAGTATTTT. Its protein is CASSQLQVLSADTQYF. The rearrangement links TRBV7-2 to TRBJ2-3, with a weak D call TRBD1 (5 bases). Germline V gene sequence: CDR1 SGHTA, CDR2 FQGNSA. Between the trimmed V and J ends, which lost 5 bases and 4 bases, there was a span of 19 bases. This CDR3 is 16 amino acids long.

This chain connects TRBV2 to TRBJ1-1; no definite D call. CDR3 size: 13 residues. V was shortened by 6 bases and J by 0 bases, with 8 bases between the two germline ends. The V gene's germline CDR1 is SNHLY and CDR2 FYNNEI. Here the CDR3 DNA reads TGTGCCAGCAGAACACTAATGAACACTGAAGCTTTCTTT. Translation: CASRTLMNTEAFF.

J is TRBJ2-1 and V is TRBV6-5, with 9 bases matching TRBD1. This CDR3 has 14 residues. CDR1 and CDR2 (germline): MNHEY, SVGAGI. With V trimmed by 7 bases and J by 9 bases, 10 bases remained unmatched. CDR3 sequence (DNA): TGTGCCAGCACCCTACAGGGGGCGGGCGGTGAGCAGTTCTTC. Translation: CASTLQGAGGEQFF.

The chain uses TRBV5-1 and TRBJ2-7; tentative D call: TRBD1 (5 bases). The germline V gene encodes CDR1 SGHRS and CDR2 YFSETQ. This CDR3 has 13 residues. V was cut by 2 bases and J by 2 bases, with 8 bases left in between. For the CDR3, the DNA is TGCGCCAGCAGCTTCAGGGCTCCCTACGAGCAGTACTTC. This encodes CASSFRAPYEQYF.

The sample holds one count of this clone. This chain uses TRBV2 with TRBJ2-6, with D perhaps TRBD1 (5 bases). Between the trimmed V and J ends, which lost 5 bases and 0 bases, there was a span of 8 bases. The V gene's germline CDR1 is SNHLY and CDR2 FYNNEI. The CDR3 has 15 amino acids. CDR3 nucleotides: TGTGCCAGCAGTCCCGACAGCTCTGGGGCCAACGTCCTGACTTTC. As protein: CASSPDSSGANVLTF.

This chain links TRBV28 with TRBJ2-7, with D possibly TRBD1 on 6 matching bases. The V end lost 3 bases, the J end lost 2 bases, and 14 bases lay between the germline ends. Germline V CDR1 and CDR2: MDHEN, SYDVKM. The CDR3 totals 15 residues. CDR3 sequence: CASSFVGGAAYEQYF. CDR3 in DNA: TGTGCCAGCAGTTTCGTTGGGGGCGCAGCCTACGAGCAGTACTTC.

The chain uses TRBV5-1 and TRBJ2-1, with 10 bases aligning to TRBD1. Germline CDR1 reads SGHRS; CDR2 reads YFSETQ. After removal of 3 bases from V and 4 bases from J, the junction contained 4 bases not matched to a gene. The CDR3 covers 15 residues. This CDR3 is CASSWGQGSYNEQFF. CDR3 nucleotides: TGCGCCAGCAGCTGGGGACAGGGGTCTTACAATGAGCAGTTCTTC.

This clone was seen once. This chain links TRBV10-3 with TRBJ2-3; 12 bases are shared with TRBD2. The germline CDR1 and CDR2 sequences are ENHRY and SYGVKD. This CDR3 is built from 15 residues. V trimming: 3 bases; J trimming: 6 bases; junction bases outside the gene matches: 4. The CDR3, as DNA: TGTGCCATCAGTGACCTAGCGGGGGGGCCCGATACGCAGTATTTT. This encodes CAISDLAGGPDTQYF.

The chain employs TRBV29-1 and TRBJ2-1, with 12 bases aligning to TRBD2. The ends lost 2 bases at V and 8 bases at J; junction bases unmatched: 1. The CDR3 has 13 amino acids. In germline, CDR1 is SQVTM, CDR2 ANQGSEA. CDR3 nucleotides: TGCAGCGTTGAACTAGCGGGGGGGTATGAGCAGTTCTTC. This translates into CSVELAGGYEQFF.

A single count supports this clone. This chain joins TRBV6-1 and TRBJ1-2; a possible D gene is TRBD1 (5 bases). Per the germline V gene, CDR1 is MNHNS and CDR2 is SASEGT. The CDR3 spans 12 residues. Between the trimmed V and J ends, which lost 4 bases and 12 bases, there was a span of 15 bases. The CDR3 loop reads CASSGRDLRDTF. The CDR3 region has the DNA TGTGCCAGCAGTGGCAGGGACCTGAGGGACACCTTC.

This chain connects TRBV6-5 to TRBJ1-2, with 11 bases lining up with TRBD1. CDR1 is MNHEY, CDR2 SVGAGI, per germline. This CDR3 comprises 15 residues. J gave up 5 bases and V 8 bases, and 10 bases lay outside the gene matches. The CDR3 loop reads CASLRTGGIPYGYTF. Here the CDR3 DNA reads TGTGCCAGCCTGAGGACAGGGGGCATACCTTATGGCTACACCTTC.

The chain links TRBV6-5 to TRBJ2-1; D not certain. Germline CDR1 MNHEY, CDR2 SVGAGI. Trimming stripped 6 bases from V and 0 bases from J, with 9 bases between. The CDR3 covers 14 residues. Here the CDR3 reads CASSPSGSYNEQFF. CDR3 in DNA: TGTGCCAGCAGCCCCTCCGGCTCCTACAATGAGCAGTTCTTC.

The V call is TRBV5-4, the J call TRBJ2-7; D ambiguous. This CDR3 comprises 13 residues. The germline CDR1 and CDR2 sequences are SGHNT and YYREEE (reference sequence). V dropped 5 bases and J dropped 3 bases, with 12 bases sitting between them. The CDR3 nucleotides are TGTGCCAGCAGTTGGGCCGCGAACTACGAGCAGTACTTC. It yields the protein CASSWAANYEQYF. Based on the CDR3 plus reference TRBV5-4 and TRBJ2-7, the full variable domain is ETGVTQSPTHLIKTRGQQVTLRCSSQSGHNTVSWYQQALGQGPQFIFQYYREEENGRGNFPPRFSGLQFPNYSSELNVNALELDDSALYLCASSWAANYEQYFGPGTRLTVT.

This clone has a single count. CDR3 amino acids: CASSYSGSTDTQYF. The CDR3 DNA reads as TGTGCCAGCAGTTATAGCGGTAGCACAGATACGCAGTATTTT. The rearrangement links TRBV6-6 to TRBJ2-3, with a possible D match to TRBD2 (6 bases). The CDR3 runs 14 residues. Between the trimmed V and J ends, which lost 3 bases and 0 bases, there was a span of 7 bases. Germline V gene lookup returns CDR1 MNHNY and CDR2 SVGAGI (reference sequence).

V and J are TRBV4-1 and TRBJ1-6, with unresolved D. The length of the CDR3 is 18 residues. Trimming stripped 1 base from V and 5 bases from J, with 18 bases between. Germline V gene lookup returns CDR1 MGHRA and CDR2 YSYEKL. Here the CDR3 reads CASSQVLEAAGDNSPLHF. The CDR3 DNA reads as TGCGCCAGCAGCCAAGTTTTGGAGGCCGCTGGGGATAATTCACCCCTCCACTTT.

The chain recombines TRBV5-8 with TRBJ2-1; D perhaps matches TRBD1 (5 bases). V was trimmed by 5 bases and J by 4 bases, leaving 16 bases between them. The CDR3 totals 15 residues. The V gene's germline CDR1 is SGHTS and CDR2 YDEGEE. CDR3 amino acids: CASSRLGPKYNEQFF. The CDR3 region has the DNA TGTGCCAGCAGTCGTCTGGGGCCGAAGTACAATGAGCAGTTCTTC.